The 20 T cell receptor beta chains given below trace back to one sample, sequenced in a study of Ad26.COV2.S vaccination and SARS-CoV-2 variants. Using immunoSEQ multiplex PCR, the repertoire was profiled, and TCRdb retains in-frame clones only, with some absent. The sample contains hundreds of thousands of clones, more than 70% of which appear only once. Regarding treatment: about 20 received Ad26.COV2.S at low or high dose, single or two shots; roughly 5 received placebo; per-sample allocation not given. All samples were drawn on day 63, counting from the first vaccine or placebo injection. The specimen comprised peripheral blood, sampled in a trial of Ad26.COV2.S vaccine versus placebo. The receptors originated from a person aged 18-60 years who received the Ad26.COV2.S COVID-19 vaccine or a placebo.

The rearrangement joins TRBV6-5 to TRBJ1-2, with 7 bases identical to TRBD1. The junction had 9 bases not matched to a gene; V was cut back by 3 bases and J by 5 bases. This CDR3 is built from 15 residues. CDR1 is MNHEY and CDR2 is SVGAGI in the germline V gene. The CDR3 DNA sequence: TGTGCCAGCAGTTATGGGGTTACAGGGGAGTATGGCTACACCTTC. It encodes CASSYGVTGEYGYTF.

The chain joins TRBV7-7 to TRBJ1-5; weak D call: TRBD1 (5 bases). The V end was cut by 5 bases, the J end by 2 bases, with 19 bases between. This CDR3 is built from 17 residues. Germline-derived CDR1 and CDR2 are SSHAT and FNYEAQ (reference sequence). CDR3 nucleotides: TGTGCCAGCAGCCCTAGAGGGGTGCGGCGGGGCAATCAGCCCCAGCATTTT. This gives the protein CASSPRGVRRGNQPQHF.

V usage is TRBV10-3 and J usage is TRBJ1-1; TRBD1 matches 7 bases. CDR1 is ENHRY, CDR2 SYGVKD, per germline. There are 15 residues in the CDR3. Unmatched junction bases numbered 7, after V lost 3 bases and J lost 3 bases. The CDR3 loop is CAISEGATGYTEAFF. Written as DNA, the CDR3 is TGTGCCATCAGTGAAGGAGCGACAGGGTACACTGAAGCTTTCTTT.

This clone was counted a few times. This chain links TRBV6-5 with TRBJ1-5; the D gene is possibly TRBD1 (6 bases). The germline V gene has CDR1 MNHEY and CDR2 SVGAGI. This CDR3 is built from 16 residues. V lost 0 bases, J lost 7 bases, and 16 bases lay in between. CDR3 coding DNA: TGTGCCAGCAGTTACTCGAGTAAGGGGGTCGGGCAGCCCCAGCATTTT. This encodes CASSYSSKGVGQPQHF.

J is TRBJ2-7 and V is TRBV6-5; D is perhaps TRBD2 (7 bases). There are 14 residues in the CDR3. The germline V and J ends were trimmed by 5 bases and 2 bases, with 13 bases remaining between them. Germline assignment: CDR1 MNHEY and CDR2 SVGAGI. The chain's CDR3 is CASSRGGDPYEQYF. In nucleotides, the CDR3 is TGTGCCAGCAGTCGAGGGGGGGATCCCTACGAGCAGTACTTC.

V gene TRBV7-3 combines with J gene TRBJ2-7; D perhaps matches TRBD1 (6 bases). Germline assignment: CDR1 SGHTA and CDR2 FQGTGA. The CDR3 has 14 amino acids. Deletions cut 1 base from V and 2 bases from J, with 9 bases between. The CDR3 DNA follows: TGTGCCAGCAGCTTAAATGCAGGGGCCTACGAGCAGTACTTC. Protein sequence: CASSLNAGAYEQYF.

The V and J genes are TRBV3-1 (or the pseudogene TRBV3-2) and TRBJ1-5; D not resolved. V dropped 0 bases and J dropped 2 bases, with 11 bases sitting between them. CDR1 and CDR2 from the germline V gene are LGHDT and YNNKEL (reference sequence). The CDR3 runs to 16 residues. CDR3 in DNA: TGTGCCAGCAGCCAAGAGGGAGGATCTCGCAATCAGCCCCAGCATTTT. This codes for CASSQEGGSRNQPQHF.

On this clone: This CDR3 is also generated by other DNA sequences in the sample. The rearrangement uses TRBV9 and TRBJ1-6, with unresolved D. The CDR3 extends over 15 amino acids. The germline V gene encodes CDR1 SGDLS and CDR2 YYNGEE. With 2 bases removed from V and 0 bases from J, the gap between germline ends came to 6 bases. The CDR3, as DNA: TGTGCCAGCAGCGTGGGTAGCTCCTATAATTCACCCCTCCACTTT. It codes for CASSVGSSYNSPLHF.

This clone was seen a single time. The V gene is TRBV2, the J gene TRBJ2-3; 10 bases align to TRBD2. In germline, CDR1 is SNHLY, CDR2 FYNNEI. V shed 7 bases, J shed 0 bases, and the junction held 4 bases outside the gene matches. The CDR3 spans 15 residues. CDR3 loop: CASKTSGFSTDTQYF. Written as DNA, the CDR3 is TGTGCCAGCAAGACTAGCGGGTTTAGCACAGATACGCAGTATTTT.

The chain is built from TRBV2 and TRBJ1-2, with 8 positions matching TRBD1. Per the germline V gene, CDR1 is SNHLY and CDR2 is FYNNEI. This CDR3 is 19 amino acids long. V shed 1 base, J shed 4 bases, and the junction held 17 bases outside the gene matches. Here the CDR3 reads CASSEGMRTGRFLSYGYTF. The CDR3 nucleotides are TGTGCCAGCAGTGAAGGTATGCGGACAGGGAGATTTTTGTCCTATGGCTACACCTTC.

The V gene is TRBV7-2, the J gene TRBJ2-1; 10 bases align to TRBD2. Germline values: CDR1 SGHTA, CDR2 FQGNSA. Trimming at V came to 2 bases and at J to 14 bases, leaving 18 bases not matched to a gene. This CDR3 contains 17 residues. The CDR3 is CASSLKPPGLAPHSKFF. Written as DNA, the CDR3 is TGTGCCAGCAGCTTAAAGCCTCCGGGACTAGCGCCCCACAGTAAGTTCTTC.

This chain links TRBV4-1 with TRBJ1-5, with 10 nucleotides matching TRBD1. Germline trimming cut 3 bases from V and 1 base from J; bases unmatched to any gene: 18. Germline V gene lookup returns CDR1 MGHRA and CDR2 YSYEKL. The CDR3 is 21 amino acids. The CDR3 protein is CASSQGNPWDRGKESNQPQHF. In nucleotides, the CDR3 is TGCGCCAGCAGCCAGGGAAACCCTTGGGACAGGGGAAAGGAAAGCAATCAGCCCCAGCATTTT.

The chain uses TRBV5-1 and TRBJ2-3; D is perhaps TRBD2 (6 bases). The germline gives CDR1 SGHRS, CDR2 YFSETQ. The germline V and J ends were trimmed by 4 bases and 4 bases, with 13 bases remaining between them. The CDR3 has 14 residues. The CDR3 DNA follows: TGCGCCAGCAGCAGTTTACGGGGGTCAGATACGCAGTATTTT. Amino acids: CASSSLRGSDTQYF.

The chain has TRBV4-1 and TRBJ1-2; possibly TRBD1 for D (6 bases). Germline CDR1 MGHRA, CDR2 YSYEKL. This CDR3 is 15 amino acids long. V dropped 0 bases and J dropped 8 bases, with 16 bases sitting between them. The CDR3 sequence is CASSQDPGAPLGYTF. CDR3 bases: TGCGCCAGCAGCCAAGATCCGGGGGCCCCCCTAGGCTACACCTTC.

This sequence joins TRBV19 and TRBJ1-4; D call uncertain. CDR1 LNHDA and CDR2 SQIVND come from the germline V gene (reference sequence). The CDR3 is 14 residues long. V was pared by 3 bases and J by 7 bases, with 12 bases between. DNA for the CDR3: TGTGCCAGTAGTATGTTCCCATACGTTGAAAAACTGTTTTTT. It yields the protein CASSMFPYVEKLFF.

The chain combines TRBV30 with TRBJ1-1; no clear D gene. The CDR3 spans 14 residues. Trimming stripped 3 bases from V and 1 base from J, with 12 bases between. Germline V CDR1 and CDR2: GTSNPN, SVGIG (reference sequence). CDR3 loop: CAWSEITWNTEAFF. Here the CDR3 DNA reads TGTGCCTGGAGCGAAATTACGTGGAACACTGAAGCTTTCTTT.

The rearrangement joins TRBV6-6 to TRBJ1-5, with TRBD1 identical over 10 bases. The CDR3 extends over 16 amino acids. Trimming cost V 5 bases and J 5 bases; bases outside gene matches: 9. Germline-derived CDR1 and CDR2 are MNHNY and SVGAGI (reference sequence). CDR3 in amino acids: CASSRETGGGYQPQHF. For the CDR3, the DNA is TGTGCCAGCAGTCGAGAGACAGGGGGCGGGTATCAGCCCCAGCATTTT.

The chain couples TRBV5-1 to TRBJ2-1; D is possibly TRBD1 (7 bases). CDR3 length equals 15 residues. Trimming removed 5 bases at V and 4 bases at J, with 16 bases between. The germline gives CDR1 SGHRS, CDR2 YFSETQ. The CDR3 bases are TGCGCCAGCAGGGGTTTACAGGGGAGGTACAATGAGCAGTTCTTC. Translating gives CASRGLQGRYNEQFF.

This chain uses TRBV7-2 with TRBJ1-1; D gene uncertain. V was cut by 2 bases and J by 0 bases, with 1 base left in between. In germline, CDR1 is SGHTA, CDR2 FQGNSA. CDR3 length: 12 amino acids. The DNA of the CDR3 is TGTGCCAGCAGCTTAATGAACACTGAAGCTTTCTTT. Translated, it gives CASSLMNTEAFF.

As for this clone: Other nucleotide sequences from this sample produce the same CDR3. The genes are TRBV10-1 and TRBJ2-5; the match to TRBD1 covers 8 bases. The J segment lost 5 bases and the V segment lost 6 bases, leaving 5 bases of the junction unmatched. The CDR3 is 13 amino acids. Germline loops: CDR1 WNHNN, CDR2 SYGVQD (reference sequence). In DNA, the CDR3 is TGCGCCAGCAGCTCGACAGGGGAGGAGACCCAGTACTTC. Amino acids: CASSSTGEETQYF.